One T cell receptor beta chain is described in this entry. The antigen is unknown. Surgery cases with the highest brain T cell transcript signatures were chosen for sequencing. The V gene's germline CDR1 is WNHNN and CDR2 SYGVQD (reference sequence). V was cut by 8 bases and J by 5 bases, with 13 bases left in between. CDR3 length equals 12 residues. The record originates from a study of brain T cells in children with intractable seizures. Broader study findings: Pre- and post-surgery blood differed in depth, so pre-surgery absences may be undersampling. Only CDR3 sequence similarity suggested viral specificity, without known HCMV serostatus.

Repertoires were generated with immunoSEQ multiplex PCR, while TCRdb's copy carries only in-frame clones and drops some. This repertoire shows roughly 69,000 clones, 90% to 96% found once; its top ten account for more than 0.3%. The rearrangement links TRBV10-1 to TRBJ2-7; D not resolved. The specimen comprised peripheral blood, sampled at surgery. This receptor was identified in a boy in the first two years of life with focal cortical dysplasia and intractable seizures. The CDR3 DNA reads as TGCGCCAGCCCCCGGGCCCCCCACGAGCAGTACTTC. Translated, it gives CASPRAPHEQYF.